This passage covers 6 T cell receptor beta chains from one sample sequenced in a study of blood T cell repertoires in COVID-19. Here immunoSEQ multiplex PCR was the method, and the copy in TCRdb shows in-frame clones only, minus some. This sample yields some 190,000 clones, of which 75% to 90% are seen a single time; roughly 7.7% belongs to the top ten. The sequencing input was peripheral blood. These receptors were taken from a woman aged 60 to 75 with acute or convalescent COVID-19.

The chain uses TRBV19 and TRBJ1-5; D gene uncertain. The ends were cut back, 3 bases at V and 10 bases at J, with 16 bases in the middle. This CDR3 has 14 residues. CDR1 and CDR2 from the germline V gene are LNHDA and SQIVND (reference sequence). The CDR3 sequence: CASSISIVGLPQHF. CDR3 nucleotides: TGTGCCAGTAGTATTTCGATTGTGGGCCTTCCCCAGCATTTT.

This clone came up once. The chain carries TRBV19 and TRBJ1-3; 7 bases agree with TRBD1. Germline-derived CDR1 and CDR2 are LNHDA and SQIVND (reference sequence). V was clipped by 6 bases and J by 3 bases; unmatched bases: 5. This CDR3 comprises 14 residues. The CDR3 sequence is CASSPTGYGNTIYF. CDR3 DNA: TGTGCCAGTAGCCCGACAGGGTATGGAAACACCATATATTTT.

The V and J genes are TRBV5-1 and TRBJ2-1; D is undetermined. The length of the CDR3 is 13 residues. Germline loops: CDR1 SGHRS, CDR2 YFSETQ. V was clipped by 0 bases and J by 6 bases, with 7 bases between them. Written as DNA, the CDR3 is TGCGCCAGCAGCTTGGGGGCCAGCAATGAGCAGTTCTTC. Protein sequence: CASSLGASNEQFF.

In regard to this clone: One end of the junction varies from germline; a read error may be responsible. V usage is TRBV7-7 and J usage is TRBJ2-2, with D maybe TRBD2 (5 bases). Per germline, CDR1 SSHAT and CDR2 FNYEAQ (reference sequence). The CDR3 consists of 14 residues. CDR3 nucleotide sequence: TGTGCTAGCAGCACCGGGATCTACACCGGGGAGCTGTTTTTT. Amino acids: CASSTGIYTGELFF.

The chain has TRBV9 and TRBJ1-3; TRBD1 is a possible D gene (5 bases). V was shortened by 0 bases and J by 4 bases, with 17 bases between the two germline ends. The CDR3 totals 17 residues. Germline lookup yields CDR1 SGDLS and CDR2 YYNGEE. The CDR3 is CASSVGGFAGTGNTIYF. CDR3 DNA sequence: TGTGCCAGCAGCGTAGGGGGTTTTGCGGGGACGGGAAACACCATATATTTT.

J is TRBJ2-1 and V is TRBV7-3; 7 bases map to TRBD2. The germline gives CDR1 SGHTA, CDR2 FQGTGA. V lost 2 bases to trimming and J lost 10 bases; unmatched junction nucleotides: 8. The CDR3 contains 14 residues. CDR3 nucleotides: TGTGCCAGCAGCTTAGGGAGACTAGCAGGGGAGCAGTTCTTC. Protein: CASSLGRLAGEQFF.